This record covers a single TCR beta chain. The data were taken from a study of blood T cell repertoires in COVID-19. Across the study: Some COVID-19 samples were acute and others convalescent; all came from the United States, Italy and Spain. The analysed material was cDNA or gDNA that came from T cells, B-cell-depleted T cells, or PBMCs.

As handled by the study authors: Reference gene primers were amplified, and this amplification served to estimate nucleated cell counts. Profiling relied on immunoSEQ multiplex PCR, and the TCRdb table lists in-frame clones only, not all of them. For V, J and clone size, that table is used; D and trimming come from the DNA. The table has more than 95,000 clones, around 80% seen once. V lost 0 bases to trimming and J lost 6 bases; unmatched junction nucleotides: 7. The CDR3 is made up of 16 amino acids. Germline lookup yields CDR1 SGHRS and CDR2 YFSETQ. The clonotype originates from a woman in her forties or fifties with acute or convalescent COVID-19. The chain is built from TRBV5-1 and TRBJ1-2; 11 bases map to TRBD1. What was sequenced was peripheral blood. The CDR3 bases are TGCGCCAGCAGCTTGGTCCGGGACAGGGGGTCCCATGGCTACACCTTC. Translating it yields CASSLVRDRGSHGYTF.